Listed below are T cell receptor beta chains from one sample, sequenced in a study of cytomegalovirus exposure and HLA in healthy donors. Sequencing used immunoSEQ multiplex PCR; TCRdb keeps in-frame clones, though not all of them. The table has roughly 100,000 clones, approximately 85% seen once; the top ten hold 5.2%. The sequenced sample was PBMCs. These receptors originate from a middle-aged man in good health and CMV-seropositive. Each CDR3 is given with its conserved first and last residue. A D gene is named only where the DNA matches it firmly. Rows give clone size only sometimes, using once, few, many, or a class for an expanded clone.

v_call,j_call,d_call,clone_size,cdr3_aa,cdr3_nt
TRBV2,TRBJ1-3,-,-,CASSYNKADTIYF,TGTGCCAGCAGCTATAATAAAGCGGACACCATATATTTT
TRBV28,TRBJ1-5,TRBD1,-,CASRTTGQPQHF,TGTGCCAGCAGGACGACAGGGCAGCCCCAGCATTTT
TRBV7-9,TRBJ2-1,TRBD2,-,CASSLRTTGSGNEQFF,TGTGCCAGCAGCTTAAGGACGACTGGTAGCGGGAATGAGCAGTTCTTC
TRBV27,TRBJ1-1,-,-,CASSLYRQGEAFF,TGTGCCAGCAGTTTATATCGGCAGGGTGAAGCTTTCTTT
TRBV2,TRBJ2-3,-,-,CASSALVTDTQYF,TGTGCCAGCAGTGCGCTAGTAACAGATACGCAGTATTTT
TRBV28,TRBJ1-1,-,once,CASSFPDRSTEAFF,TGTGCCAGCAGTTTTCCTGACAGGAGTACTGAAGCTTTCTTT
TRBV11-2,TRBJ2-1,-,-,CASSGRDTYNEQFF,TGTGCCAGCAGCGGCCGGGACACCTACAATGAGCAGTTCTTC
TRBV7-9,TRBJ2-7,-,-,CASSLGTVRLYEQYF,TGTGCCAGCAGCTTAGGGACAGTGCGCCTCTACGAGCAGTACTTC
TRBV27,TRBJ1-1,-,-,CASSLPVGANTEAFF,TGTGCCAGCAGTTTACCAGTGGGGGCCAACACTGAAGCTTTCTTT
TRBV28,TRBJ1-5,-,-,CASSSSGLQHF,TGTGCCAGCAGTTCGAGTGGACTCCAGCATTTT
TRBV6-5,TRBJ1-4,TRBD1,-,CASRVDRGAEKLFF,TGTGCCAGCAGAGTAGACAGGGGGGCTGAAAAACTGTTTTTT
TRBV18,TRBJ1-2,-,-,CASLGPSYGYTF,TGTGCCAGCCTCGGTCCCTCCTATGGCTACACCTTC
TRBV5-1,TRBJ1-1,-,few,CASSLGQPNTEAFF,TGCGCCAGCAGCTTGGGACAGCCGAACACTGAAGCTTTCTTT
TRBV18,TRBJ1-2,TRBD1,-,CASSPRTGIYGYTF,TGTGCCAGCTCACCGCGGACAGGGATCTATGGCTACACCTTC
TRBV9,TRBJ1-1,TRBD1,few,CASSVPDRANTEAFF,TGTGCCAGCAGCGTCCCCGACAGGGCGAACACTGAAGCTTTCTTT
TRBV6-5,TRBJ2-7,TRBD1,-,CASRRDRGTSYEQYF,TGTGCCAGCAGACGAGACAGGGGGACCTCTTACGAGCAGTACTTC
TRBV28,TRBJ2-1,-,few,CASRLVEGEQFF,TGTGCCAGCAGGCTAGTAGAAGGTGAGCAGTTCTTC
TRBV7-6,TRBJ1-1,-,few,CASSLGGARAEAFF,TGTGCCAGCAGCTTAGGCGGGGCGAGGGCTGAAGCTTTCTTT
TRBV29-1,TRBJ1-2,-,-,CSVPGSGGGYTF,TGCAGCGTACCGGGCAGTGGAGGTGGCTACACCTTC
TRBV5-1,TRBJ1-4,TRBD1,-,CASSLTGGNEKLFF,TGCGCCAGCAGCTTGACAGGGGGTAATGAAAAACTGTTTTTT
TRBV29-1,TRBJ1-1,TRBD1,-,CSVVKTGPPLAFF,TGCAGCGTTGTGAAGACAGGGCCCCCTTTAGCTTTCTTT
TRBV28,TRBJ1-2,TRBD1,-,CASSLGDRRAYGYTF,TGTGCCAGCAGTTTGGGGGACAGGCGGGCGTATGGCTACACCTTC
TRBV27,TRBJ2-7,TRBD1,-,CASRGQGIYEQYF,TGTGCCAGCAGAGGACAGGGAATCTACGAGCAGTACTTC